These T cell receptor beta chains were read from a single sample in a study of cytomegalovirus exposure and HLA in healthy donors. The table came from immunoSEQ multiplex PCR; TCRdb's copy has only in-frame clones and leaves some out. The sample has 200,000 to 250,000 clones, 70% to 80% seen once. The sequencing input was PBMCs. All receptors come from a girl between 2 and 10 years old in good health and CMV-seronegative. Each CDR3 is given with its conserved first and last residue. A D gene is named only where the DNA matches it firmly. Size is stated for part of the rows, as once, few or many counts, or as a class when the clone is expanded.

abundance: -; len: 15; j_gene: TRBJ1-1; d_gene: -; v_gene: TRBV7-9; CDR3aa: CASSLAQGLNTEAFF; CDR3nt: TGTGCCAGCAGCTTAGCCCAGGGATTGAACACTGAAGCTTTCTTT
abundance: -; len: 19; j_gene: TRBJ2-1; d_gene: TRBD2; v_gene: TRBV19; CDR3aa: CASSPLGLAGPHSYNEQFF; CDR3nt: TGTGCCAGTAGCCCCCTAGGACTAGCGGGGCCCCACTCCTACAATGAGCAGTTCTTC
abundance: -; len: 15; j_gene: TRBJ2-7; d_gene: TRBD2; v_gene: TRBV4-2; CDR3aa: CASSQDLAATYEQYF; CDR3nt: TGTGCCAGCAGCCAAGATCTAGCGGCGACATACGAGCAGTACTTC
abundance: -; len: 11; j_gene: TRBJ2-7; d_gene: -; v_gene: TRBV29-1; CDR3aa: CSVVSAYEQYF; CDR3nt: TGCAGCGTTGTTAGCGCCTACGAGCAGTACTTC
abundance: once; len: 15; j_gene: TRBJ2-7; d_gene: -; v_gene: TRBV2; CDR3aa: CASSEGRQEAYEQYF; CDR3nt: TGTGCCAGCAGTGAAGGGCGACAGGAGGCCTACGAGCAGTACTTC
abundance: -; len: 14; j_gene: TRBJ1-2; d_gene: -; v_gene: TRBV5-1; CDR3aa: CASSLERGNYGYTF; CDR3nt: TGCGCCAGCAGCTTGGAGAGGGGGAACTATGGCTACACCTTC
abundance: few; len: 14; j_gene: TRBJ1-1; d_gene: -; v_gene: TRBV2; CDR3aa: CASSDRDMNTEAFF; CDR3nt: TGTGCCAGCAGTGACAGGGACATGAACACTGAAGCTTTCTTT
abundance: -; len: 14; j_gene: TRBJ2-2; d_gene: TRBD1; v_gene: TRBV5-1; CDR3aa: CASSFDRVDGELFF; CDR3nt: TGCGCCAGCAGCTTTGACAGGGTAGACGGGGAGCTGTTTTTT
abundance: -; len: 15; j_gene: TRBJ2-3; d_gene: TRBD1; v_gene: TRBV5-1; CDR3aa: CASSSGQGVGDTQYF; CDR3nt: TGCGCCAGCAGCAGCGGACAGGGGGTTGGGGATACGCAGTATTTT
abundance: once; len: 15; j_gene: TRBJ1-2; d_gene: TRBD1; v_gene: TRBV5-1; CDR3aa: CASRLSTGEGGGYTF; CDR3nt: TGCGCCAGCAGACTGTCGACAGGGGAGGGAGGCGGCTACACCTTC
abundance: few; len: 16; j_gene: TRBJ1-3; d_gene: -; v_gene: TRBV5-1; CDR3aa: CASSAGGFSSGNTIYF; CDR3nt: TGCGCCAGCAGCGCGGGGGGTTTCAGCTCTGGAAACACCATATATTTT
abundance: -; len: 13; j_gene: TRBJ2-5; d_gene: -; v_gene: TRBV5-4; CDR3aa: CASKLVDQETQYF; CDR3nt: TGTGCCAGCAAACTCGTCGACCAAGAGACCCAGTACTTC
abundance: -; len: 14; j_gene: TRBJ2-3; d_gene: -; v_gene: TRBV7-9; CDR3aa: CASSLGGLTDTQYF; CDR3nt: TGTGCCAGCAGCTTAGGGGGCCTCACAGATACGCAGTATTTT
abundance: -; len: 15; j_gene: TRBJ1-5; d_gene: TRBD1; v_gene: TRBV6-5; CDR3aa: CASSRDRVGNQPQHF; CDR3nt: TGTGCCAGCAGCCGAGACAGGGTTGGCAATCAGCCCCAGCATTTT
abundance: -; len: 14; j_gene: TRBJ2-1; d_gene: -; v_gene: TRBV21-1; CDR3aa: CASRKHRGNNEQFF; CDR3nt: TGTGCCAGCAGAAAACACAGGGGGAACAATGAGCAGTTCTTC
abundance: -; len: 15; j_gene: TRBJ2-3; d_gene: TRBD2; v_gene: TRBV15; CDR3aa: CATSSGSGATDTQYF; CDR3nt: TGTGCCACCAGCAGTGGTAGCGGGGCCACAGATACGCAGTATTTT
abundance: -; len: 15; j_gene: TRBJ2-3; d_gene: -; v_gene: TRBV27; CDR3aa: CASSLFGSSTDTQYF; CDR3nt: TGTGCCAGCAGTTTATTCGGTTCTAGCACAGATACGCAGTATTTT
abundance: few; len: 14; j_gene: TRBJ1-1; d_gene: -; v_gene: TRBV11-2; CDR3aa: CASSLTGLNTEAFF; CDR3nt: TGTGCCAGCAGCTTAACAGGACTAAACACTGAAGCTTTCTTT
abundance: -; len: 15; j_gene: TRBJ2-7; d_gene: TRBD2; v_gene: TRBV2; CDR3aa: CASRPGPAGTYEQYF; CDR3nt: TGTGCCAGCAGACCCGGACCAGCGGGAACCTACGAGCAGTACTTC
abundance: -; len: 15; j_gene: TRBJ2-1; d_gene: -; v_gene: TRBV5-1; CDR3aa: CASSIDEGSYNEQFF; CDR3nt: TGCGCCAGCAGCATCGACGAGGGCTCCTACAATGAGCAGTTCTTC
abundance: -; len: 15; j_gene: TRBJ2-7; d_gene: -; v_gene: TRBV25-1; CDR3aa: CASSARQTHSYEQYF; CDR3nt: TGTGCCAGCAGTGCCCGACAGACTCACTCCTACGAGCAGTACTTC
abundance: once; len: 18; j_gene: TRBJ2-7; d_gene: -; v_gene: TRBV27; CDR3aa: CASSLSGLWGHRSYEQYF; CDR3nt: TGTGCCAGCAGTTTATCGGGTTTGTGGGGACACCGCTCCTACGAGCAGTACTTC
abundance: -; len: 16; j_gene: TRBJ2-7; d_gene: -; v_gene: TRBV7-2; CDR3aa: CASSLVVGESRYEQYF; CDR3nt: TGTGCCAGCAGCTTAGTTGTCGGGGAGAGTCGCTACGAGCAGTACTTC
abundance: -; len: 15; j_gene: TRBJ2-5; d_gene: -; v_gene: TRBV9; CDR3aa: CASSVGADKRETQYF; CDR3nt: TGTGCCAGCAGCGTAGGCGCAGATAAGAGGGAGACCCAGTACTTC
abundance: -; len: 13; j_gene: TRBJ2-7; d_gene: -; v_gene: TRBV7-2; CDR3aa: CASSFLGAYEQYF; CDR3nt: TGTGCCAGCAGCTTCCTAGGGGCCTACGAGCAGTACTTC
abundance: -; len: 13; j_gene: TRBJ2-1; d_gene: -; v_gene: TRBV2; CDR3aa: CASSEAPLNEQFF; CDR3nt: TGTGCCAGCAGTGAAGCGCCACTGAATGAGCAGTTCTTC
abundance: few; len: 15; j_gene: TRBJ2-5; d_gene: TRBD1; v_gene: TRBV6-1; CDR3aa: CASSGGTGYKETQYF; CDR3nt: TGTGCCAGCAGTGGAGGGACAGGATACAAGGAGACCCAGTACTTC
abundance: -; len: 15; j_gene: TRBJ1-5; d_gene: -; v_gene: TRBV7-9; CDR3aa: CASSLDYQGNQPQHF; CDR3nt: TGTGCCAGCAGCTTAGATTATCAGGGTAACCAGCCCCAGCATTTT
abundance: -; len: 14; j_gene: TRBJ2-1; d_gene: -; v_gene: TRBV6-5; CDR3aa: CASSYVSESNEQFF; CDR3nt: TGTGCCAGCAGTTACGTATCGGAGAGCAATGAGCAGTTCTTC
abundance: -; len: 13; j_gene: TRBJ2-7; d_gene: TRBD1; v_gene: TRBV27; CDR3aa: CASIGTGGHEQYF; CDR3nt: TGTGCCAGCATAGGGACAGGGGGCCACGAGCAGTACTTC
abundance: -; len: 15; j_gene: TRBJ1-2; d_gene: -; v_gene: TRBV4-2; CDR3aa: CASSQTRPPRYGYTF; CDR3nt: TGTGCCAGCAGCCAAACGAGGCCTCCTCGATATGGCTACACCTTC
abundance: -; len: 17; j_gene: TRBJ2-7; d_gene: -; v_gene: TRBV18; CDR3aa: CASSPFPASAYSYEQYF; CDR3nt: TGTGCCAGCTCACCATTCCCGGCTAGCGCCTACTCCTACGAGCAGTACTTC
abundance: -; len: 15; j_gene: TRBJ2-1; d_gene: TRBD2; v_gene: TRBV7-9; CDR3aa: CASSSGTSVGGEQFF; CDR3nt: TGTGCCAGCAGCTCCGGGACTAGCGTGGGCGGTGAGCAGTTCTTC
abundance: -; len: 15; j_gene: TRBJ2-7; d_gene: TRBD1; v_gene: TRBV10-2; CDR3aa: CASSESGTGSYEQYF; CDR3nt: TGCGCCAGCAGTGAGTCCGGGACAGGGTCCTACGAGCAGTACTTC
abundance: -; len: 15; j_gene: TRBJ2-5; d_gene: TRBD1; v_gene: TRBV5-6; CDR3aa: CASRHRQGDERTQYF; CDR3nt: TGTGCCAGCAGACATCGACAGGGGGACGAACGGACCCAGTACTTC
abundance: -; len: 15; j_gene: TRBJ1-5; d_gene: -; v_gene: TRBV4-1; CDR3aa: CASSQVAGKNQPQHF; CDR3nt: TGCGCCAGCAGCCAAGTGGCAGGGAAAAATCAGCCCCAGCATTTT
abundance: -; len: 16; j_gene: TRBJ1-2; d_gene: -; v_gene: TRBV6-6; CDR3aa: CASSYSSENRPMSYTF; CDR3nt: TGTGCCAGCAGTTACTCCTCGGAGAATCGTCCTATGAGCTACACCTTC
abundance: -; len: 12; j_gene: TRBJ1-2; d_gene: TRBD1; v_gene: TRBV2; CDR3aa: CASGQVNYGYTF; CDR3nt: TGTGCCAGCGGACAGGTGAACTATGGCTACACCTTC
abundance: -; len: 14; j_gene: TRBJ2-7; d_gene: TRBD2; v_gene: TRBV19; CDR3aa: CASSPSGGFYEQYF; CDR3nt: TGTGCCAGTAGTCCTAGCGGAGGTTTCTACGAGCAGTACTTC
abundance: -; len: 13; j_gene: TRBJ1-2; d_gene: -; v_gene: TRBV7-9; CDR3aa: CASSSRSGYGYTF; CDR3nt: TGTGCCAGCAGCTCACGGAGCGGCTATGGCTACACCTTC
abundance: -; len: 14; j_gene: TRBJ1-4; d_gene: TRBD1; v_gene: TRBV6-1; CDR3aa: CASRNRGEWEKLFF; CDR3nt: TGTGCCAGCAGGAACAGGGGAGAATGGGAAAAACTGTTTTTT
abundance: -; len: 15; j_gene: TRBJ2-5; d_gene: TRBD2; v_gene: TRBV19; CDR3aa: CASSIGGGFQETQYF; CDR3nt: TGTGCCAGTAGTATAGGCGGGGGGTTTCAAGAGACCCAGTACTTC
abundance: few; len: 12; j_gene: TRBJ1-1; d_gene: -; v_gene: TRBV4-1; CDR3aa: CASSQGATEAFF; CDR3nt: TGCGCCAGCAGCCAAGGGGCCACTGAAGCTTTCTTT
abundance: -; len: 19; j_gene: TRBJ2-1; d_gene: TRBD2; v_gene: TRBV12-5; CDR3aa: CASADTSGRARSRSDEQFF; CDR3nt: TGTGCTAGTGCCGATACTAGCGGGAGGGCCAGAAGTCGATCAGATGAGCAGTTCTTC
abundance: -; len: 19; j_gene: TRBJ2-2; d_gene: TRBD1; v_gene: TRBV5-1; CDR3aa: CASSLAGMKTGGYTGELFF; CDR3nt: TGCGCCAGCAGCTTGGCCGGAATGAAAACAGGGGGATACACCGGGGAGCTGTTTTTT
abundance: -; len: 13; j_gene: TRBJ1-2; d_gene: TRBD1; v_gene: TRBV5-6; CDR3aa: CASSRDSEDGYTF; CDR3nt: TGTGCCAGCAGCCGGGACAGTGAGGATGGCTACACCTTC
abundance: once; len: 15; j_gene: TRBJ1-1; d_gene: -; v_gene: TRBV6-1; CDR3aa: CASSEGRGVRGTAFF; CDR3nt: TGTGCCAGCAGTGAAGGGCGGGGAGTTCGGGGTACAGCTTTCTTT
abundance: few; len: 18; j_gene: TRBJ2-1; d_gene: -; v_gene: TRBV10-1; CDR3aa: CASSESSTSGTGDNEQFF; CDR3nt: TGCGCCAGCAGTGAGTCGAGTACTTCGGGGACTGGGGACAATGAGCAGTTCTTC
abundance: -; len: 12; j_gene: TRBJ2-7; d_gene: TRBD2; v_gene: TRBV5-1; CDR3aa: CASSFSGNEQYF; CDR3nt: TGCGCCAGCAGCTTTAGCGGGAACGAGCAGTACTTC
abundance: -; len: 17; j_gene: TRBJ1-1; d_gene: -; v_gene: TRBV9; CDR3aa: CASSEGVEILPGVEAFF; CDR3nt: TGTGCCAGCAGCGAGGGGGTTGAGATCCTCCCAGGAGTTGAAGCTTTCTTT
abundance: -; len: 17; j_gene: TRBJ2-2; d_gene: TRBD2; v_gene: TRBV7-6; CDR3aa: CASSGGTSGSISGELFF; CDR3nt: TGTGCCAGCAGCGGGGGGACTAGCGGGAGTATCTCCGGGGAGCTGTTTTTT
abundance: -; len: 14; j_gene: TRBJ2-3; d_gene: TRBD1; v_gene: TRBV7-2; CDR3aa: CASSSGQGTDTQYF; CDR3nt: TGTGCCAGCAGCTCAGGACAGGGCACAGATACGCAGTATTTT
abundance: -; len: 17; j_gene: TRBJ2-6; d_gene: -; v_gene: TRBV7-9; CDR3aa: CASSHTDMDSGANVLTF; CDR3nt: TGTGCCAGCAGCCACACGGACATGGACTCTGGGGCCAACGTCCTGACTTTC
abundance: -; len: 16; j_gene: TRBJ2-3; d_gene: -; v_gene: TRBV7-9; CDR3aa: CASSPLRSTGTDTQYF; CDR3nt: TGTGCCAGCAGCCCACTCCGATCCACAGGCACAGATACGCAGTATTTT
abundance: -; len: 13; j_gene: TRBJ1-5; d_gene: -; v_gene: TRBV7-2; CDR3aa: CASSTRVNQPQHF; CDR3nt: TGTGCCAGCAGCACCAGGGTAAATCAGCCCCAGCATTTT
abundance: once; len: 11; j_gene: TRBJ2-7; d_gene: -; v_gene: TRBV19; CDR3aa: CASRRGYEQYF; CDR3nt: TGTGCCAGTAGGCGGGGTTACGAGCAGTACTTC
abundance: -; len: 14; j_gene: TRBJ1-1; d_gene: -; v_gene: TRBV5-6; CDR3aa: CASSYYDRNTEAFF; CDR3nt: TGTGCCAGCAGCTACTACGACAGGAACACTGAAGCTTTCTTT
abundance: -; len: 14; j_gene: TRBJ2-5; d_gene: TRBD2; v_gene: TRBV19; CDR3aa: CASKVGAGRGTQYF; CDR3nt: TGTGCCAGTAAAGTCGGAGCGGGAAGGGGGACCCAGTACTTC